This is a list of T cell receptor beta chains from one sample in a study of T cell repertoires in cytomegalovirus infection. A single record per CDR3 protein comes from TCRdb applying MiXCR to the reads. The sample yields some 320,000 distinct CDR3 sequences, 8% to 9.5% seen once. The sample consisted of PBMCs. The source is a human donor in good health (CMV status not recorded). Some clones in this sample may be carry-over from other donors' samples. Both conserved end residues are part of each CDR3. Each record gives: CDR3 protein, V gene, clone size. Size is stated for part of the rows, as once, few or many counts, or as a class when the clone is expanded.

CDR3aa: CASSRLAGRSDTQYF
v_gene: TRBV6-2/TRBV6-3
abundance: NA

CDR3aa: CASTQGTGVSQPQHF
v_gene: TRBV28
abundance: many

CDR3aa: CASSPTEWLYEKLFF
v_gene: TRBV7-2
abundance: NA

CDR3aa: CASSLQAGPNQPQHF
v_gene: TRBV12-3/TRBV12-4
abundance: many

CDR3aa: CASSLGTQETQYF
v_gene: TRBV5-4
abundance: many

CDR3aa: CASSSSPQGKLFF
v_gene: TRBV6-5
abundance: few

CDR3aa: CASSSGTAKNIQYF
v_gene: TRBV6-1
abundance: many

CDR3aa: CASSSPWSATNEKLFF
v_gene: TRBV7-9
abundance: many

CDR3aa: CASSPDKTLGGYTF
v_gene: TRBV18
abundance: few

CDR3aa: CASTGGAYNEQFF
v_gene: TRBV28
abundance: few

CDR3aa: CASTSEGAGGYTF
v_gene: TRBV28
abundance: many

CDR3aa: CASGEGLEQFF
v_gene: TRBV10-3
abundance: NA

CDR3aa: CASGLGATSQPQHF
v_gene: TRBV12-5
abundance: NA

CDR3aa: CAISEGGQGANEAFF
v_gene: TRBV10-3
abundance: few

CDR3aa: CASSQGESSYNEQFF
v_gene: TRBV7-9
abundance: many

CDR3aa: CSASLAGTDTQYF
v_gene: TRBV20-1
abundance: few

CDR3aa: CASSSLDEKLFF
v_gene: TRBV12-3/TRBV12-4
abundance: few

CDR3aa: CASSYLDLGETQYF
v_gene: TRBV6-2/TRBV6-3
abundance: few

CDR3aa: CASREVGAPETQYF
v_gene: TRBV28
abundance: many

CDR3aa: CASRLDRGQPQHF
v_gene: TRBV7-6
abundance: NA

CDR3aa: CASSSRDYQETQYF
v_gene: TRBV7-6
abundance: many

CDR3aa: CASSLIPGTEILSNQPQHF
v_gene: TRBV6-2/TRBV6-3
abundance: NA

CDR3aa: CASSLVRATTIIQDLHF
v_gene: TRBV7-2
abundance: many

CDR3aa: CASSSRTGSLLNTEAFF
v_gene: TRBV6-2/TRBV6-3
abundance: once

CDR3aa: CASSLEIDPYNEQFF
v_gene: TRBV11-3
abundance: few

CDR3aa: CASSTRMIGDLGIETQYF
v_gene: TRBV7-9
abundance: NA

CDR3aa: CASSPGIGRLTYEQYF
v_gene: TRBV18
abundance: many

CDR3aa: CANRPFTNTEAFF
v_gene: TRBV7-2
abundance: many

CDR3aa: CATSRDLSSYEQYF
v_gene: TRBV15
abundance: few

CDR3aa: CATSRGSSSYEQYF
v_gene: TRBV15
abundance: many

CDR3aa: CASSLVGGVEQPQHF
v_gene: TRBV28
abundance: many

CDR3aa: CASSPGSLLGYTF
v_gene: TRBV28
abundance: many

CDR3aa: CASSTGGGQRNEQFF
v_gene: TRBV2
abundance: many

CDR3aa: CASSLRTSGKSGTGELFF
v_gene: TRBV7-8
abundance: many

CDR3aa: CAISDPGKVGEKLFF
v_gene: TRBV10-3
abundance: few

CDR3aa: CASSIRDGGADTQYF
v_gene: TRBV7-8
abundance: NA

CDR3aa: CASSHSGYEQYF
v_gene: TRBV7-2
abundance: NA

CDR3aa: CASGDQSPYEQYF
v_gene: TRBV28
abundance: many

CDR3aa: CASSPVGSRGLGTEAFF
v_gene: TRBV7-2
abundance: few

CDR3aa: CTPRGLEGPEAFF
v_gene: TRBV29-1
abundance: few

CDR3aa: CASSYGRARAYEQYF
v_gene: TRBV7-8
abundance: few

CDR3aa: CASTQLGYNEQFF
v_gene: TRBV6-5
abundance: many

CDR3aa: CASSNFEKGGNTIYF
v_gene: TRBV7-9
abundance: NA

CDR3aa: CASSLGGGVNEQFF
v_gene: TRBV7-2
abundance: many

CDR3aa: CASRRVQLANEQFF
v_gene: TRBV12-3/TRBV12-4
abundance: NA

CDR3aa: CASTPTGGIEQYF
v_gene: TRBV7-2
abundance: NA

CDR3aa: CASKEGGANVLTF
v_gene: TRBV12-3/TRBV12-4
abundance: many

CDR3aa: CASSTVIRPIPYNEQFF
v_gene: TRBV6-2/TRBV6-3
abundance: many

CDR3aa: CAISGGTASGNTIYF
v_gene: TRBV10-3
abundance: few

CDR3aa: CASSYSPGPLYNEQFF
v_gene: TRBV6-5
abundance: few